These 5 T cell receptor beta chains share one sample of origin, sequenced in a study of blood T cell repertoires in COVID-19. Assay used: immunoSEQ multiplex PCR; TCRdb lists only in-frame clones, some missing. This sample carries under 400,000 clones, about nine tenths of them seen once, and the ten largest clones take just over 1%. The sequencing input was PBMCs or T cells enriched from blood (not recorded which). These receptors originate from a woman aged 25 to 45 who had been exposed to COVID-19.

V is TRBV29-1 and J is TRBJ1-2, with 7 bases that match TRBD1. The J segment lost 6 bases and the V segment lost 4 bases, leaving 11 bases of the junction unmatched. This CDR3 region has 14 residues. CDR1 is SQVTM and CDR2 is ANQGSEA in the germline V gene. CDR3 DNA: TGCAGCGTTGGAGGGGGCAGGGGTGACGATGGCTACACCTTC. Translating gives CSVGGGRGDDGYTF.

The J gene is TRBJ2-7, the V gene TRBV28; 11 nucleotides match TRBD2. This CDR3 spans 17 amino acids. The J segment lost 2 bases and the V segment lost 4 bases, leaving 10 bases of the junction unmatched. In germline, CDR1 is MDHEN, CDR2 SYDVKM. CDR3 DNA: TGTGCCAGCAGTTCCCCGGGACTAGCGGCAACCGCCTACGAGCAGTACTTC. Protein: CASSSPGLAATAYEQYF.

This chain connects TRBV5-1 to TRBJ1-1; D remains ambiguous. V was pared by 0 bases and J by 4 bases, with 13 bases between. The length of the CDR3 is 15 residues. CDR1 is SGHRS, CDR2 YFSETQ, per germline. CDR3 region: CASSLERISTTEAFF. In DNA form, the CDR3 reads TGCGCCAGCAGCTTGGAGAGGATCTCAACCACTGAAGCTTTCTTT.

This sequence joins TRBV2 and TRBJ2-7, with 8 bases aligning to TRBD1. The length of the CDR3 is 14 residues. From germline, CDR1 is SNHLY and CDR2 FYNNEI. Trimming at V came to 6 bases and at J to 3 bases, leaving 7 bases not matched to a gene. CDR3 loop: CASRSGTGYYEQYF. Here the CDR3 DNA reads TGTGCCAGCAGATCCGGGACAGGATACTACGAGCAGTACTTC.

The chain links TRBV10-3 to TRBJ2-7, with 9 nucleotides matching TRBD1. This CDR3 has 13 residues. V gave up 10 bases and J gave up 7 bases; unmatched junction bases: 11. Per germline, CDR1 ENHRY and CDR2 SYGVKD. The CDR3 region is CASRGQGLGEQYF. As DNA, the CDR3 is TGTGCCAGCCGGGGACAGGGTCTAGGGGAGCAGTACTTC.